This entry lists 25 T cell receptor beta chains sequenced from one sample in a study of OX40 agonist ivuxolimab in advanced cancers. Repertoires were generated with immunoSEQ multiplex PCR, while TCRdb's copy carries only in-frame clones and drops some. The sample lists roughly 76,000 clones, 85% to 90% seen once, with approximately 3.1% in the top ten. The specimen was CD4+ or CD8+ T cells sorted from blood, collected in a trial of the OX40 agonist ivuxolimab. The receptor source for this set is an adult with an advanced solid tumor such as melanoma, head and neck, liver or kidney cancer.

The chain joins TRBV2 to TRBJ2-3; D gene ambiguous. Trimming pared 4 bases from V and 2 bases from J, leaving 13 bases between. Germline V gene sequence: CDR1 SNHLY, CDR2 FYNNEI. This CDR3 contains 15 residues. CDR3 sequence (DNA): TGTGCCAGCAGTGCGAACGGGTTCCCCACAGATACGCAGTATTTT. Amino acid sequence: CASSANGFPTDTQYF.

The genes are TRBV25-1 and TRBJ1-2, with 10 bases matching TRBD1. The CDR3 is 15 residues long. The ends lost 0 bases at V and 7 bases at J; junction bases unmatched: 5. Germline CDR1 is MGHDK and CDR2 is SYGVNS. In nucleotides, the CDR3 is TGTGCCAGCAGTGAATATTCCGGGACAGGGGCTGGCTACACCTTC. Protein: CASSEYSGTGAGYTF.

This chain joins TRBV11-3 and TRBJ2-1; D is unresolved. CDR3 length: 12 amino acids. The V end was cut by 1 base, the J end by 9 bases, with 7 bases between. CDR1 SGHNT and CDR2 YENEEA come from the germline V gene. The CDR3 here is CASSLGNAEQFF. CDR3 sequence (DNA): TGTGCCAGCAGCTTAGGGAACGCTGAGCAGTTCTTC.

This sequence joins TRBV6-5 and TRBJ2-7, with 9 bases lining up with TRBD2. J gave up 3 bases and V 7 bases, and 7 bases lay outside the gene matches. From germline, CDR1 is MNHEY and CDR2 SVGAGI. This CDR3 spans 14 amino acids. The DNA for the CDR3 is TGTGCCAGCACCATCAGCGGGGGGAACTACGAGCAGTACTTC. Protein product: CASTISGGNYEQYF.

The V and J genes are TRBV27 and TRBJ1-4, with D perhaps matching TRBD1 (6 bases). The CDR3 has 16 amino acids. Germline V gives CDR1 MNHEY, CDR2 SMNVEV (reference sequence). The ends were cut back, 3 bases at V and 6 bases at J, with 17 bases in the middle. Here the CDR3 DNA reads TGTGCCAGCAGTTTTACTCCAGGGGCGGCCTATGAAAAACTGTTTTTT. Translated, it gives CASSFTPGAAYEKLFF.

This clone was seen once. This chain links TRBV19 with TRBJ1-1, with a tentative D call TRBD1 (5 bases). V was trimmed by 4 bases and J by 4 bases, leaving 13 bases between them. Germline V gene sequence: CDR1 LNHDA, CDR2 SQIVND (reference sequence). The length of the CDR3 is 14 residues. CDR3 nucleotide sequence: TGTGCCAGTAGTAGGGGGGGTCTTGGCACTGAAGCTTTCTTT. This translates into CASSRGGLGTEAFF.

The J gene is TRBJ1-5, the V gene TRBV12-5, with D perhaps TRBD1 (5 bases). There are 16 residues in the CDR3. CDR1 and CDR2 (germline): LGHNT, FRNRAP. With 7 bases removed from V and 3 bases from J, the gap between germline ends came to 19 bases. CDR3 in DNA: TGTGCTAGTGACCTCAGCCGGGACGGTTACAATCAGCCCCAGCATTTT. Its translation is CASDLSRDGYNQPQHF.

The rearrangement links TRBV19 to TRBJ2-3, with a weak D call TRBD2 (5 bases). This CDR3 contains 17 residues. With 0 bases removed from V and 6 bases from J, the gap between germline ends came to 19 bases. In germline, CDR1 is LNHDA, CDR2 SQIVND (reference sequence). This CDR3 reads CASSIEILSGARDTQYF. The CDR3, as DNA: TGTGCCAGTAGTATAGAGATTCTCAGCGGAGCTCGGGATACGCAGTATTTT.

The chain couples TRBV11-3 to TRBJ2-4; 11 bases line up with TRBD2. The V gene end was trimmed by 4 bases and the J gene end by 0 bases; junction bases not matched to a gene: 11. CDR3 size: 19 residues. From germline, CDR1 is SGHNT and CDR2 YENEEA. The CDR3 loop reads CASSSSGLAGGLAKNIQYF. The CDR3 coding sequence is TGTGCCAGCAGCTCCAGTGGGCTAGCGGGAGGTCTAGCCAAAAACATTCAGTACTTC. Full variable domain (missing parts from reference TRBV11-3 and TRBJ2-4): EAGVVQSPRYKIIEKKQPVAFWCNPISGHNTLYWYLQNLGQGPELLIRYENEEAVDDSQLPKDRFSAERLKGVDSTLKIQPAELGDSAVYLCASSSSGLAGGLAKNIQYFGAGTRLSVL.

The chain recombines TRBV4-1 with TRBJ1-2; the D is unclear. Germline V gene sequence: CDR1 MGHRA, CDR2 YSYEKL. V dropped 6 bases and J dropped 6 bases, with 23 bases sitting between them. The CDR3 is 16 amino acids. CDR3 coding DNA: TGCGCCAGCAGTCGTCCCTCGACAACTTATACCGATGGCTACACCTTC. Amino acid sequence: CASSRPSTTYTDGYTF.

The chain is built from TRBV6-5 and TRBJ2-5, with 8 bases aligning to TRBD2. Trimming removed 7 bases from V and 5 bases from J; junction bases left unmatched: 9. This CDR3 is built from 14 residues. Looked up from germline, CDR1 is MNHEY and CDR2 is SVGAGI. The CDR3 coding sequence is TGTGCCAGCACCGCAGAACGGGGGGGGGAGACCCAGTACTTC. Translated: CASTAERGGETQYF.

V is TRBV13 and J is TRBJ1-3; 7 bases agree with TRBD1. CDR3 size: 15 residues. The V and J ends lost 2 bases and 1 base, in that order; junction bases with no gene match: 2. Germline values: CDR1 PRHDT, CDR2 FYEKMQ (reference sequence). This CDR3 reads CASSLQGQSGNTIYF. CDR3 coding DNA: TGTGCCAGCAGCTTACAGGGACAGTCTGGAAACACCATATATTTT.

The CDR3 sequence: CASSPGLGTGGLGYGYTF. CDR3 nucleotide sequence: TGCGCCAGCAGCCCAGGTCTAGGGACAGGGGGCTTGGGCTATGGCTACACCTTC. The chain links TRBV4-1 to TRBJ1-2; 12 bases fit TRBD1. V shed 4 bases, J shed 4 bases, and the junction held 13 bases outside the gene matches. Germline CDR1 MGHRA, CDR2 YSYEKL. This CDR3 has 18 residues.

The V gene is TRBV7-2, the J gene TRBJ1-2, with 11 nucleotides matching TRBD1. V lost 3 bases and J lost 2; bases outside the gene matches: 2. The CDR3 is made up of 15 amino acids. CDR1 SGHTA and CDR2 FQGNSA come from the germline V gene. CDR3 sequence: CASSLGTGGNYGYTF. CDR3 DNA: TGTGCCAGCAGCTTGGGGACAGGGGGGAACTATGGCTACACCTTC. Looking up the rest from reference TRBV7-2 and TRBJ1-2 gives the full variable domain: GAGVSQSPSNKVTEKGKDVELRCDPISGHTALYWYRQSLGQGLEFLIYFQGNSAPDKSGLPSDRFSAERTGGSVSTLTIQRTQQEDSAVYLCASSLGTGGNYGYTFGSGTRLTVV.

Notes on this clone: The sample has other DNA sequences that encode this CDR3 too. The rearrangement joins TRBV18 to TRBJ2-5; D unresolved. The germline V and J ends were trimmed by 1 base and 5 bases, with 2 bases remaining between them. CDR3 length: 11 residues. The germline V gene encodes CDR1 KGHSH and CDR2 LQKENI. CDR3: CASSPLETQYF. The CDR3 DNA is TGTGCCAGCTCACCACTGGAGACCCAGTACTTC.

The chain recombines TRBV6-6 with TRBJ2-1; the match to TRBD1 covers 9 bases. This CDR3 region has 15 residues. The junction had 11 bases not matched to a gene; V was cut back by 5 bases and J by 9 bases. From germline, CDR1 is MNHNY and CDR2 SVGAGI (reference sequence). The CDR3 loop is CASSPRGTGMVEQFF. The CDR3 region has the DNA TGTGCCAGCAGTCCGCGGGGGACAGGGATGGTTGAGCAGTTCTTC.

This clone was observed once. The rearrangement links TRBV6-5 to TRBJ2-3; TRBD1 is a possible D gene (6 bases). Trimming took off 8 bases at V and 2 bases at J, with 14 bases between the two ends. Germline CDR1 is MNHEY and CDR2 is SVGAGI. The length of the CDR3 is 14 residues. CDR3 sequence: CASGAGATTDTQYF. As DNA, the CDR3 is TGTGCCAGCGGCGCAGGGGCTACCACAGATACGCAGTATTTT.

This rearrangement joins TRBV18 to TRBJ1-3, with D unclear. The V and J ends lost 1 base and 0 bases respectively, with 10 bases between them. The germline V gene has CDR1 KGHSH and CDR2 LQKENI. This CDR3 spans 16 amino acids. The CDR3 DNA reads as TGTGCCAGCTCACCACAGGCCCCCTACTCTGGAAACACCATATATTTT. Its protein is CASSPQAPYSGNTIYF.

This clone was picked up a small number of times. The genes are TRBV12-5 and TRBJ2-7, with TRBD1 identical over 9 bases. With 2 bases clipped from V and 4 bases from J, the junction kept 12 bases outside the gene matches. This CDR3 has 17 amino acids. The germline V gene encodes CDR1 LGHNT and CDR2 FRNRAP. CDR3 coding DNA: TGTGCTAGTGGTTTGAACGATAACAGGGGGCGCGGGTACGAGCAGTACTTC. This gives the protein CASGLNDNRGRGYEQYF.

V and J are TRBV4-2 and TRBJ1-6, with 12 bases fitting TRBD1. Germline V gene lookup returns CDR1 LGHNA and CDR2 YNFKEQ. The CDR3 runs 18 residues. V gave up 0 bases and J gave up 6 bases; unmatched junction bases: 6. CDR3 loop: CASSQEGQGAGGNSPLHF. In DNA, the CDR3 is TGTGCCAGCAGCCAAGAGGGACAGGGGGCCGGTGGTAATTCACCCCTCCACTTT.

Note on this clone: The junction does not match germline at one end; this may be a read error. The J gene is TRBJ1-3, the V gene TRBV28; D may be TRBD1 (6 bases). Germline values: CDR1 MDHEN, CDR2 SYDVKM. CDR3 size: 11 residues. The CDR3 loop reads CASSQGTGVLF. The CDR3 DNA reads as TGTGCCAGCAGCCAGGGGACGGGAGTTCTGTTT.

The chain combines TRBV2 with TRBJ1-2; 11 nucleotides align to TRBD1. Germline assignment: CDR1 SNHLY and CDR2 FYNNEI. The CDR3 has 12 residues. Trimming removed 6 bases from V and 7 bases from J; junction bases left unmatched: 1. CDR3 in DNA: TGTGCCAGCAGGGACAGGGGGCCTGGCTACACCTTC. Amino acid sequence: CASRDRGPGYTF.

This clone was seen only once. This chain joins TRBV2 and TRBJ2-1; the D call may be TRBD1 or TRBD2 (6 bases each). CDR1 SNHLY and CDR2 FYNNEI come from the germline V gene. The CDR3 is made up of 12 amino acids. V was clipped by 7 bases and J by 9 bases, with 13 bases between them. Written as DNA, the CDR3 is TGTGCCAGCATACCACAGGGAGGTGAGCAGTTCTTC. Translation: CASIPQGGEQFF.

The chain has TRBV5-1 and TRBJ2-7; 11 bases agree with TRBD2. The length of the CDR3 is 15 residues. The J segment lost 5 bases and the V segment lost 4 bases, leaving 8 bases of the junction unmatched. The germline gives CDR1 SGHRS, CDR2 YFSETQ. This CDR3 reads CASSPRTSGPNEQYF. CDR3 bases: TGCGCCAGCAGCCCCCGGACTAGCGGGCCCAACGAGCAGTACTTC.

Points on this clone: The sample contains more than one DNA sequence encoding this CDR3. The chain couples TRBV5-1 to TRBJ1-5; perhaps TRBD1 as D (5 bases). The CDR3 has 15 residues. Looked up from germline, CDR1 is SGHRS and CDR2 is YFSETQ. Trimming removed 1 base from V and 1 base from J, with 9 bases in between. CDR3 coding DNA: TGCGCCAGCAGCTTGCAAGGGGCAAGCAATCAGCCCCAGCATTTT. Residues: CASSLQGASNQPQHF.